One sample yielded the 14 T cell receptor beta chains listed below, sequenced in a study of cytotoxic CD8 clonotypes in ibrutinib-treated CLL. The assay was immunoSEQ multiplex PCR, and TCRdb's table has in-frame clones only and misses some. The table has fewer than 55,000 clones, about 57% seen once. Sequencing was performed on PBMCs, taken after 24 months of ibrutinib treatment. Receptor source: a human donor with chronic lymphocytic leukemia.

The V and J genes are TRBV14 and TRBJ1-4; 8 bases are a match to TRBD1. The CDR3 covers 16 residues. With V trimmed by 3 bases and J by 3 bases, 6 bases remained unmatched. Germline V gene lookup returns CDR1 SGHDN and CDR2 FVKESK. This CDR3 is CASSQFGRGPNEKLFF. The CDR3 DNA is TGTGCCAGCAGCCAGTTCGGCAGGGGGCCTAATGAAAAACTGTTTTTT.

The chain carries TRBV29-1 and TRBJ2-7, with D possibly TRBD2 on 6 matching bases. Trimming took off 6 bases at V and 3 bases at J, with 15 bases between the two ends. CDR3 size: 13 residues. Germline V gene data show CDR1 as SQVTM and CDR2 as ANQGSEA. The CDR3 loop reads CSVSRDSGYEQYF. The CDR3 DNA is TGCAGCGTGAGCCGGGACTCCGGCTACGAGCAGTACTTC.

CDR3 residues: CASSSLGTAAEQYF. CDR3 coding DNA: TGTGCCAGCAGTTCCTTAGGGACAGCAGCCGAGCAGTACTTC. The V gene is TRBV6-5, the J gene TRBJ2-7; TRBD1 matches 7 bases. V gave up 4 bases and J gave up 6 bases; unmatched junction bases: 9. The CDR3 extends over 14 amino acids. Germline V lookup: CDR1 MNHEY, CDR2 SVGAGI.

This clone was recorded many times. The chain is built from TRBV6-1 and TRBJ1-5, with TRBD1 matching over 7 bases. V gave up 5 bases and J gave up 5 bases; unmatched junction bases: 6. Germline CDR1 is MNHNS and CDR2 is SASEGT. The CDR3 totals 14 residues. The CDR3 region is CASSTGAEDQPQHF. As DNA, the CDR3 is TGTGCCAGCAGTACAGGGGCGGAGGATCAGCCCCAGCATTTT.

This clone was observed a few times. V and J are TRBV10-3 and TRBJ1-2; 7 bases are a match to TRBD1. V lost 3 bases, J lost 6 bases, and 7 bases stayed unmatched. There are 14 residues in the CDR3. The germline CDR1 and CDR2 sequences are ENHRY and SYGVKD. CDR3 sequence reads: CAISDMGQHNGYTF. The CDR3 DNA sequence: TGTGCCATCAGTGATATGGGACAGCACAATGGCTACACCTTC.

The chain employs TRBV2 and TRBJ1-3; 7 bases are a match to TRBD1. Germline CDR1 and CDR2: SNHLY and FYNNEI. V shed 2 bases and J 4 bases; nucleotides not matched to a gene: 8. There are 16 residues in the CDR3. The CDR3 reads CASSESGTALGNTIYF. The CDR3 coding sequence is TGTGCCAGCAGTGAATCTGGGACAGCCCTCGGAAACACCATATATTTT.

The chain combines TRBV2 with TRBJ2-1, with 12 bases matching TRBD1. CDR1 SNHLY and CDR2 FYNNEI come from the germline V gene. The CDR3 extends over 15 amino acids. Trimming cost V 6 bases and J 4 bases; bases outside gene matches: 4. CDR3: CASRPGQGAYNEQFF. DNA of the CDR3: TGTGCCAGCAGACCGGGACAGGGGGCATACAATGAGCAGTTCTTC. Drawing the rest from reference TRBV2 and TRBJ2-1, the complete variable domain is EPEVTQTPSHQVTQMGQEVILRCVPISNHLYFYWYRQILGQKVEFLVSFYNNEISEKSEIFDDQFSVERPDGSNFTLKIRSTKLEDSAMYFCASRPGQGAYNEQFFGPGTRLTVL.

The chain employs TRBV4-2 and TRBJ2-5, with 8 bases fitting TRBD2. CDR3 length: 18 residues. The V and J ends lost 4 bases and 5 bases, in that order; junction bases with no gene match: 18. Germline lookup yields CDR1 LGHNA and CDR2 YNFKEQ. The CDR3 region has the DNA TGTGCCAGCAGCCGACTGGGGGGTAGCGGGGTAGTCGGGGAGACCCAGTACTTC. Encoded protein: CASSRLGGSGVVGETQYF.

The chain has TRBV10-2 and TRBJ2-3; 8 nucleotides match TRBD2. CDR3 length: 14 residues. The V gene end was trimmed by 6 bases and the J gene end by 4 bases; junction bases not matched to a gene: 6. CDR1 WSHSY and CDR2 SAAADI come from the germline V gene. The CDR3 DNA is TGCGCCAGCAGGGGGACTAGGTTCCCAGATACGCAGTATTTT. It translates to CASRGTRFPDTQYF.

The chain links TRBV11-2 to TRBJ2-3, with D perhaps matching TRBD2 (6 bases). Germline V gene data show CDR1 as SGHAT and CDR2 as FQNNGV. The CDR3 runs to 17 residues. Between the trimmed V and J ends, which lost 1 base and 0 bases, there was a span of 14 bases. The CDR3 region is CASSLVEGFLSTDTQYF. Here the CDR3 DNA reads TGTGCCAGCAGCTTAGTGGAGGGGTTCCTAAGCACAGATACGCAGTATTTT.

The DNA for the CDR3 is TGTGCCAGCTCATTCGGACAGCCAGGGGTGGATACGCAGTATTTT. Translating gives CASSFGQPGVDTQYF. The V gene is TRBV18, the J gene TRBJ2-3; D perhaps matches TRBD1 (6 bases). CDR3 length equals 15 residues. Trimming removed 5 bases at V and 6 bases at J, with 18 bases between. Germline V CDR1 and CDR2: KGHSH, LQKENI.

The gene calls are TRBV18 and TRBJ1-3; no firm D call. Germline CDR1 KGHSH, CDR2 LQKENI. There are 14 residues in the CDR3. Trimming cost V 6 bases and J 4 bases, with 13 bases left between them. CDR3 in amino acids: CASSEGVTGNTIYF. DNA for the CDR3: TGTGCCAGCTCCGAGGGTGTTACAGGAAACACCATATATTTT.

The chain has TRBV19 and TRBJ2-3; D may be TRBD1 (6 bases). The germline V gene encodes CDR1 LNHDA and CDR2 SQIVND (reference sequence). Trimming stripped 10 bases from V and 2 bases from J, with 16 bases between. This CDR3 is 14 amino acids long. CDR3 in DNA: TGTGCCACGGGCCAGGGGAGAAACACAGATACGCAGTATTTT. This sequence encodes CATGQGRNTDTQYF.

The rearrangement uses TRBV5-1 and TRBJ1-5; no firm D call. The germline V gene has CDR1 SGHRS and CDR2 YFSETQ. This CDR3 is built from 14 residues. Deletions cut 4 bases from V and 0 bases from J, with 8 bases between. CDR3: CASSPDGSNQPQHF. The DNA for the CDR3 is TGCGCCAGCAGCCCTGACGGTAGCAATCAGCCCCAGCATTTT.